This is a list of T cell receptor beta chains from one sample in a study of identical twins. From the 5' RACE reads, TCRdb called clonotypes with MiXCR, one entry per CDR3 protein. Altogether about 530,000 distinct CDR3 sequences are present, 20% to 25% being singletons, with the ten largest covering around 0.47%. This sample also appeared in a second study, on yellow fever vaccine responses in identical twins.

The sequencing input was CD4+ T cells sorted from blood. The receptor source for this set is a young woman in good health. The CDR3 runs from the conserved cysteine through the conserved F or W. A D gene is named only where the DNA matches it firmly. Some rows have no size entry. The others give once, few or many, or a class for an expanded clone.

v_call: TRBV5-1; j_call: TRBJ2-5; d_call: TRBD1; clone_size: -; cdr3_aa: CASSSLTGGGETQYF; cdr3_nt: TGCGCCAGCAGCTCCCTGACAGGGGGTGGAGAGACCCAGTACTTC
v_call: TRBV20-1; j_call: TRBJ2-1; d_call: TRBD2; clone_size: few; cdr3_aa: CSATSGDYNEQFF; cdr3_nt: TGCAGTGCCACTAGCGGAGATTACAATGAGCAGTTCTTC
v_call: TRBV28; j_call: TRBJ2-5; d_call: -; clone_size: -; cdr3_aa: CASSSAWETQYF; cdr3_nt: TGTGCCAGCAGTTCAGCATGGGAGACCCAGTACTTC
v_call: TRBV18; j_call: TRBJ1-2; d_call: -; clone_size: -; cdr3_aa: CASSPGAGLNYGYTF; cdr3_nt: TGTGCCAGCTCACCAGGGGCAGGTTTGAACTATGGCTACACCTTC
v_call: TRBV11-1; j_call: TRBJ2-3; d_call: TRBD1; clone_size: -; cdr3_aa: CASSRQNTRDRVPDTQYF; cdr3_nt: TGTGCCAGCAGCCGCCAAAACACCCGGGACAGGGTGCCAGATACGCAGTATTTT
v_call: TRBV10-3; j_call: TRBJ1-1; d_call: TRBD1; clone_size: few; cdr3_aa: CAISEHGQANTEAFF; cdr3_nt: TGTGCCATCAGTGAACATGGACAGGCGAACACTGAAGCTTTCTTT
v_call: TRBV29-1; j_call: TRBJ2-1; d_call: -; clone_size: few; cdr3_aa: CSVEVASYNEQFF; cdr3_nt: TGCAGCGTTGAAGTTGCATCCTACAATGAGCAGTTCTTC
v_call: TRBV2; j_call: TRBJ1-2; d_call: -; clone_size: -; cdr3_aa: CASKGQNDYGYTF; cdr3_nt: TGTGCCAGTAAAGGACAGAACGACTATGGCTACACCTTC
v_call: TRBV20-1; j_call: TRBJ2-7; d_call: TRBD2; clone_size: -; cdr3_aa: CSALGGSHHEQYF; cdr3_nt: TGCAGTGCTTTGGGAGGGTCTCATCACGAGCAGTACTTC
v_call: TRBV6-1; j_call: TRBJ2-3; d_call: -; clone_size: -; cdr3_aa: CASRHDTVGTDTQYF; cdr3_nt: TGTGCCAGCAGACATGACACAGTGGGCACAGATACGCAGTATTTT
v_call: TRBV10-3; j_call: TRBJ1-5; d_call: -; clone_size: many; cdr3_aa: CAISEGSGKNQPQHF; cdr3_nt: TGTGCCATCAGTGAGGGGTCAGGGAAGAATCAGCCCCAGCATTTT